The subject of this entry is one TCR beta chain. CDR3 length equals 13 residues. Trimming took 0 bases from V and 4 from J, leaving 7 bases between them. Germline-derived CDR1 and CDR2 are GTSNPN and SVGIG (reference sequence). Clones were sequenced by immunoSEQ multiplex PCR, and TCRdb holds only the in-frame ones, with some missing. The sample contains under 35,000 clones, approximately 88% of which appear only once. This sample was taken from a study of T cell changes during pregnancy in multiple sclerosis. The sequence was collected from a female donor with multiple sclerosis, enrolled in a pregnancy study. The V gene is TRBV30, the J gene TRBJ1-5; the D gene is possibly TRBD1 (5 bases). Source: CD8+ T cells from peripheral blood mononuclear cells, taken before pregnancy. CDR3 DNA: TGTGCCTGGAGTGTAGACAGAAATCAGCCCCAGCATTTT. The encoded protein is CAWSVDRNQPQHF.